These 32 T cell receptor beta chains were sequenced from one sample in a study of blood T cells in healthy people across ages. A second roughly 6 to 12 cycle PCR used barcoded and J-beta primers. Via MiXCR, TCRdb re-called the 5' RACE reads, giving one row per CDR3 protein. This table has roughly 800,000 distinct CDR3 sequences, about 26% appearing once. The data were also submitted as part of a second study, on T cells of mothers and their children.

Sequencing was carried out using blood. All receptors derive from a boy younger than 18 in good health.

The gene calls are TRBV7-2 and TRBJ2-5; 10 bases align to TRBD1. The J call may be incorrect, as the DNA end agrees better with TRBJ2-1. This CDR3 region has 13 residues. Germline V gene sequence: CDR1 SGHTA, CDR2 FQGNSA. For the CDR3, the DNA is TGTGCCAGCAGCTTTGGGACAGGGGATGAGCAGTTCTTC. This codes for CASSFGTGDEQFF.

This clonotype was observed a handful of times. V usage is TRBV20-1 and J usage is TRBJ2-5, with a weak D call TRBD2 (7 bases). The V gene lost 5 bases and the J gene lost 2 bases, with 18 bases spanning the gap. The CDR3 spans 15 residues. Germline CDR1 is DFQATT and CDR2 is SNEGSKA (reference sequence). The CDR3 DNA reads as TGCAGTGCTTGGAAGGGGGGGGACCCTCAAGAGACCCAGTACTTC. It specifies CSAWKGGDPQETQYF.

The chain couples TRBV18 to TRBJ2-1, with TRBD1 matching over 7 bases. With V trimmed by 3 bases and J by 5 bases, 7 bases remained unmatched. The germline V gene has CDR1 KGHSH and CDR2 LQKENI. The CDR3 consists of 15 residues. CDR3 region: CASSPKGQYNNEQFF. CDR3 sequence (DNA): TGTGCCAGCTCACCGAAGGGACAGTATAACAATGAGCAGTTCTTC. Variable domain in full (rest from reference TRBV18 and TRBJ2-1): NAGVMQNPRHLVRRRGQEARLRCSPMKGHSHVYWYRQLPEEGLKFMVYLQKENIIDESGMPKERFSAEFPKEGPSILRIQQVVRGDSAAYFCASSPKGQYNNEQFFGPGTRLTVL.

There are a few counts of this clonotype. This chain uses TRBV9 with TRBJ1-6; 7 bases match TRBD1. Trimming cost V 6 bases and J 7 bases; bases outside gene matches: 4. The germline gives CDR1 SGDLS, CDR2 YYNGEE. The CDR3 is made up of 13 amino acids. CDR3 nucleotide sequence: TGTGCCAGCACCAGGGGGAACAATTCACCCCTCCACTTT. Protein product: CASTRGNNSPLHF.

This rearrangement joins TRBV12-3 or TRBV12-4 to TRBJ1-5, with 10 bases identical to TRBD1. V was clipped by 5 bases and J by 5 bases; unmatched bases: 6. This CDR3 region has 15 residues. The DNA of the CDR3 is TGTGCCAGCAGTAGGGGACAGGGGATTGATCAGCCCCAGCATTTT. This gives the protein CASSRGQGIDQPQHF.

This clonotype was seen more than once but under ten times. The chain couples TRBV4-2 to TRBJ2-4, with 9 bases matching TRBD2. V shed 0 bases and J 6 bases; nucleotides not matched to a gene: 3. Germline CDR1 and CDR2: LGHNA and YNFKEQ. This CDR3 has 15 residues. The CDR3 loop reads CASSQEGAGGNIQYF. The CDR3, as DNA: TGTGCCAGCAGCCAAGAAGGAGCGGGGGGAAACATTCAGTACTTC.

V is TRBV14 and J is TRBJ2-4; D is undetermined. This CDR3 contains 14 residues. CDR1 is SGHDN, CDR2 FVKESK, per germline. Trimming stripped 4 bases from V and 6 bases from J, with 13 bases between. The CDR3 reads CASSRWGKGNIQYF. In DNA, the CDR3 is TGTGCCAGCAGCCGCTGGGGAAAGGGAAACATTCAGTACTTC.

This chain uses TRBV6-4 with TRBJ1-2; D remains ambiguous. The CDR3 is 15 residues long. Trimming cost V 3 bases and J 4 bases, with 15 bases left between them. Germline CDR1 reads MRHNA; CDR2 reads SNTAGT. This chain's CDR3 is CASSENIDDFYGYTF. The CDR3 DNA follows: TGTGCCAGCAGTGAGAATATAGATGACTTCTATGGCTACACCTTC.

This clonotype has only a few counts. The rearrangement joins TRBV2 to TRBJ2-2; tentative D call: TRBD1 (6 bases). The germline V gene encodes CDR1 SNHLY and CDR2 FYNNEI. This CDR3 contains 16 residues. V lost 0 bases, J lost 6 bases, and 14 bases lay in between. The DNA of the CDR3 is TGTGCCAGCAGTGAAGCATCACCGGCAGGGGCCGGGGAGCTGTTTTTT. It encodes CASSEASPAGAGELFF. Full variable domain (rest looked up from reference TRBV2 and TRBJ2-2): EPEVTQTPSHQVTQMGQEVILRCVPISNHLYFYWYRQILGQKVEFLVSFYNNEISEKSEIFDDQFSVERPDGSNFTLKIRSTKLEDSAMYFCASSEASPAGAGELFFGEGSRLTVL.

V gene TRBV20-1 combines with J gene TRBJ2-7; tentatively, D is TRBD1 (5 bases). This CDR3 contains 13 residues. Germline lookup yields CDR1 DFQATT and CDR2 SNEGSKA (reference sequence). The CDR3: CSARGRTAYEQYF. The CDR3 nucleotides are TGCAGCGCAAGGGGCAGGACGGCCTACGAGCAGTACTTC.

This clonotype was seen just once. A much larger clone lies a single base off, so this may be a read error. The rearrangement joins TRBV4-2 to TRBJ2-4; the match to TRBD1 covers 7 bases. The CDR3 covers 16 residues. CDR1 is LGHNA, CDR2 YNFKEQ, per germline. The CDR3 region is CSSSQEYVTGENIQYF. CDR3 nucleotides: TGTTCCAGCAGCCAAGAGTACGTCACAGGGGAAAACATTCAGTACTTC.

The chain links TRBV5-1 to TRBJ1-3; D not certain. Trimming removed 4 bases from V and 6 bases from J, with 17 bases in between. The germline V gene encodes CDR1 SGHRS and CDR2 YFSETQ. The CDR3 runs 15 residues. CDR3 DNA sequence: TGCGCCAGCAGCCTGTCCCCACCCGGCGAAAACACCATATATTTT. Protein sequence: CASSLSPPGENTIYF.

This clonotype was seen a handful of times. This chain joins TRBV28 and TRBJ2-2, with a possible D match to TRBD1 (5 bases). CDR3 length: 15 residues. Germline loops: CDR1 MDHEN, CDR2 SYDVKM. V lost 7 bases, J lost 7 bases, and 19 bases lay in between. Here the CDR3 reads CASTQVAGQGGELFF. The DNA of the CDR3 is TGTGCCAGCACCCAAGTGGCAGGGCAGGGCGGGGAGCTGTTTTTT.

This clonotype has only a few counts. V is TRBV12-3 or TRBV12-4 and J is TRBJ1-3; D gene unclear. Trimming stripped 10 bases from V and 2 bases from J, with 9 bases between. The CDR3 length is 12 residues. CDR3: CATAQPGNTIYF. In nucleotides, the CDR3 is TGTGCCACCGCCCAGCCTGGAAACACCATATATTTT.

This clonotype was seen repeatedly, ten times or more. The V gene is TRBV15, the J gene TRBJ1-4, with D perhaps matching TRBD1 (5 bases). Trimming cost V 7 bases and J 1 base, with 7 bases left between them. The CDR3 sequence is 13 residues long. Germline-derived CDR1 and CDR2 are LNHNV and YYDKDF (reference sequence). In nucleotides, the CDR3 is TGTGCCACCATGCAGGGAACTAATGAAAAACTGTTTTTT. Its translation: CATMQGTNEKLFF.

The gene calls are TRBV12-3 or TRBV12-4 and TRBJ1-2, with a weak D call TRBD1 (6 bases). V dropped 5 bases and J dropped 4 bases, with 11 bases sitting between them. The CDR3 totals 13 residues. CDR3 in amino acids: CASSGQTFYGYTF. The CDR3 coding sequence is TGTGCCAGCAGTGGACAGACGTTCTATGGCTACACCTTC.

V is TRBV11-2 and J is TRBJ2-1; D ambiguous. The CDR3 has 14 amino acids. Trimming took off 5 bases at V and 6 bases at J, with 14 bases between the two ends. Germline values: CDR1 SGHAT, CDR2 FQNNGV. The CDR3 spells CASSLTPMGNEQFF. The DNA for the CDR3 is TGTGCCAGCAGCCTGACACCAATGGGCAATGAGCAGTTCTTC.

There are many counts of this clonotype. V and J are TRBV15 and TRBJ2-5, with 8 bases that match TRBD2. V lost 1 base to trimming and J lost 5 bases; unmatched junction nucleotides: 12. The CDR3 runs 17 residues. Germline lookup yields CDR1 LNHNV and CDR2 YYDKDF (reference sequence). The CDR3 loop reads CATSRGSSGLSSETQYF. CDR3 sequence (DNA): TGTGCCACCAGCAGAGGGTCTAGCGGGCTCTCCTCGGAGACCCAGTACTTC. Drawing the rest from reference TRBV15 and TRBJ2-5, the complete variable domain is DAMVIQNPRYQVTQFGKPVTLSCSQTLNHNVMYWYQQKSSQAPKLLFHYYDKDFNNEADTPDNFQSRRPNTSFCFLDIRSPGLGDTAMYLCATSRGSSGLSSETQYFGPGTRLLVL.

J is TRBJ1-2 and V is TRBV20-1; D gene unclear. The V gene lost 5 bases and the J gene lost 8 bases, with 9 bases spanning the gap. The CDR3 consists of 10 residues. Per the germline V gene, CDR1 is DFQATT and CDR2 is SNEGSKA (reference sequence). The CDR3 DNA is TGCAGTGCTCGTCGGTGGGGCTACACCTTC. It codes for CSARRWGYTF.

The CDR3 here is CASTRTGTRHNEQFF. The CDR3, as DNA: TGTGCCAGCACCCGGACAGGGACTCGCCACAATGAGCAGTTCTTC. V usage is TRBV7-2 and J usage is TRBJ2-1; 8 bases fit TRBD1. Losses at the gene ends were 7 bases for V and 5 bases for J; bases not matched to a gene: 10. The germline V gene encodes CDR1 SGHTA and CDR2 FQGNSA. The length of the CDR3 is 15 residues. The whole variable domain, filled in from reference TRBV7-2 and TRBJ2-1, reads GAGVSQSPSNKVTEKGKDVELRCDPISGHTALYWYRQSLGQGLEFLIYFQGNSAPDKSGLPSDRFSAERTGGSVSTLTIQRTQQEDSAVYLCASTRTGTRHNEQFFGPGTRLTVL.

The rearrangement joins TRBV20-1 to TRBJ2-3; D may be TRBD1 or TRBD2 (5 bases each). V was clipped by 0 bases and J by 2 bases, with 9 bases between them. The CDR3 has 14 amino acids. Germline CDR1 reads DFQATT; CDR2 reads SNEGSKA (reference sequence). This CDR3 is CSARDPGATDTQYF. In DNA, the CDR3 is TGCAGTGCTAGAGATCCCGGGGCCACAGATACGCAGTATTTT.

This clonotype came up a few times. V gene TRBV24-1 combines with J gene TRBJ2-5; 7 bases fit TRBD1. The CDR3 length is 16 residues. CDR1 is KGHDR, CDR2 SFDVKD, per germline. The V segment lost 5 bases and the J segment 0 bases; nucleotides outside the gene matches: 8. The CDR3 DNA reads TGTGCCACCAGTGGGACCGGGACAGTGTACCAAGAGACCCAGTACTTC. This sequence encodes CATSGTGTVYQETQYF.

This chain links TRBV2 with TRBJ2-5; D unclear. The DNA end is more similar to TRBJ2-7, so the J call may be wrong. The CDR3 consists of 13 residues. Looked up from germline, CDR1 is SNHLY and CDR2 is FYNNEI. This chain's CDR3 is CASSEEGSYEQYF. CDR3 DNA sequence: TGTGCCAGCAGTGAAGAGGGTAGCTACGAGCAGTACTTC.

This rearrangement joins TRBV12-3 or TRBV12-4 to TRBJ2-5; TRBD2 aligns across 15 bases. The CDR3 is 17 residues long. The junction had 7 bases not matched to a gene; V was cut back by 5 bases and J by 3 bases. CDR3 loop: CASSAQRTSGGEETQYF. DNA for the CDR3: TGTGCCAGCAGTGCGCAGAGGACTAGCGGGGGGGAAGAGACCCAGTACTTC.

This chain links TRBV6-6 with TRBJ2-5; weak D call: TRBD1 (5 bases). CDR1 and CDR2 from the germline V gene are MNHNY and SVGAGI (reference sequence). V was trimmed by 6 bases and J by 1 base, leaving 18 bases between them. The CDR3 is 16 residues long. The CDR3 region has the DNA TGTGCCAGCAGCCACACCACTCAGGGATCCCAAGAGACCCAGTACTTC. Encoded protein: CASSHTTQGSQETQYF.

This clonotype turned up a few times. J is TRBJ2-7 and V is TRBV28, with TRBD1 matching 9 bases. This CDR3 spans 16 amino acids. CDR1 is MDHEN and CDR2 is SYDVKM in the germline V gene. With 6 bases clipped from V and 3 bases from J, the junction kept 12 bases outside the gene matches. The CDR3 spells CASRPPAGTGHYEQYF. The CDR3 DNA reads TGTGCCAGCAGGCCACCTGCCGGGACAGGGCACTACGAGCAGTACTTC. The full variable domain, completed using reference TRBV28 and TRBJ2-7, is DVKVTQSSRYLVKRTGEKVFLECVQDMDHENMFWYRQDPGLGLRLIYFSYDVKMKEKGDIPEGYSVSREKKERFSLILESASTNQTSMYLCASRPPAGTGHYEQYFGPGTRLTVT.

The rearrangement links TRBV6-5 to TRBJ1-6, with 8 nucleotides matching TRBD1. Germline V gene data show CDR1 as MNHEY and CDR2 as SVGAGI. There are 19 residues in the CDR3. V dropped 0 bases and J dropped 9; count of bases not matched to a gene: 16. The CDR3 DNA reads as TGTGCCAGCAGTTACTCATGGCCAGGGGGCGCCGATATAGGTTCACCCCTCCACTTT. Protein sequence: CASSYSWPGGADIGSPLHF.

This chain uses TRBV10-3 with TRBJ2-3, with D uncertain. There are 14 residues in the CDR3. Trimming cost V 10 bases and J 1 base, with 15 bases left between them. CDR1 is ENHRY and CDR2 is SYGVKD in the germline V gene. The DNA of the CDR3 is TGTGCCACAGCCGGAGCTGGGGGCACAGATACGCAGTATTTT. It specifies CATAGAGGTDTQYF.

The genes are TRBV7-2 and TRBJ1-4; the match to TRBD1 covers 7 bases. This CDR3 region has 13 residues. With V trimmed by 6 bases and J by 11 bases, 9 bases remained unmatched. The V gene's germline CDR1 is SGHTA and CDR2 FQGNSA. The CDR3 bases are TGTGCCAGCAGAAAGGGGGCGGGAGAGAAACTGTTTTTT. It specifies CASRKGAGEKLFF.

This sequence joins TRBV6-6 and TRBJ2-7, with TRBD2 as a possible D gene (6 bases). Germline CDR1 reads MNHNY; CDR2 reads SVGAGI (reference sequence). V gave up 5 bases and J gave up 2 bases, with 13 bases separating them. The CDR3 loop spans 14 amino acids. The CDR3, as DNA: TGTGCCAGCAGTACGGTAGGGGAGGCCTACGAGCAGTACTTC. This codes for CASSTVGEAYEQYF.

The chain couples TRBV7-9 to TRBJ2-3; TRBD1 matches at 12 bases. After removal of 5 bases from V and 7 bases from J, the junction contained 10 bases not matched to a gene. Germline loops: CDR1 SEHNR, CDR2 FQNEAQ (reference sequence). This CDR3 has 16 residues. CDR3 bases: TGTGCCAGCAGCCAGGGGGGGACAGGGGGCCCTCATACGCAGTATTTT. It yields the protein CASSQGGTGGPHTQYF.

The rearrangement links TRBV7-9 to TRBJ1-3; a weak D match, TRBD1 (6 bases). The germline V gene encodes CDR1 SEHNR and CDR2 FQNEAQ (reference sequence). The CDR3 has 16 amino acids. V lost 2 bases to trimming and J lost 3 bases, with 14 bases between them. The DNA for the CDR3 is TGTGCCAGCAGCTTATCGGACAGACTTTATGGAAACACCATATATTTT. Its translation is CASSLSDRLYGNTIYF. Combining the CDR3 with reference TRBV7-9 and TRBJ1-3 gives the whole variable domain DTGVSQNPRHKITKRGQNVTFRCDPISEHNRLYWYRQTLGQGPEFLTYFQNEAQLEKSRLLSDRFSAERPKGSFSTLEIQRTEQGDSAMYLCASSLSDRLYGNTIYFGEGSWLTVV.